These 11 T cell receptor beta chains were sequenced from one sample in a study of shared clonotypes between healthy human individuals. Only in-frame clones appear in the TCRdb table, and some are missing; sequencing was by immunoSEQ multiplex PCR. Here the sample spans fewer than 1.8 million clones, around 98.5% being singletons. The sample comprised naive CD4+ T cells sorted from blood. The subset here: CD45RA+ positively selected. These receptors were taken from a man aged 25-45 years in good health.

This chain uses TRBV5-1 with TRBJ1-1; the D gene is possibly TRBD1 (5 bases). Trimming removed 0 bases at V and 4 bases at J, with 13 bases between. CDR1 SGHRS and CDR2 YFSETQ come from the germline V gene. The CDR3 has 15 amino acids. This CDR3 reads CASSLGGAGPTEAFF. DNA for the CDR3: TGCGCCAGCAGCTTGGGAGGGGCGGGACCCACTGAAGCTTTCTTT.

The chain uses TRBV30 and TRBJ1-3; no reliable D call. Trimming left V 1 base short and J 1 base short, with 14 bases between. CDR1 is GTSNPN and CDR2 is SVGIG in the germline V gene (reference sequence). This CDR3 spans 16 amino acids. As DNA, the CDR3 is TGTGCCTGGAGTGATGATTACAGTCCATCTGGAAACACCATATATTTT. Its protein is CAWSDDYSPSGNTIYF. The complete variable domain, with remaining parts taken from reference TRBV30 and TRBJ1-3, reads SQTIHQWPATLVQPVGSPLSLECTVEGTSNPNLYWYRQAAGRGLQLLFYSVGIGQISSEVPQNLSASRPQDRQFILSSKKLLLSDSGFYLCAWSDDYSPSGNTIYFGEGSWLTVV.

The chain carries TRBV5-1 and TRBJ2-7; 11 bases map to TRBD2. The CDR3 loop spans 14 amino acids. Losses at the gene ends were 0 bases for V and 7 bases for J; bases not matched to a gene: 3. The germline V gene has CDR1 SGHRS and CDR2 YFSETQ. CDR3 coding DNA: TGCGCCAGCAGCTTGGTGTCTAGCGGGAGGGAGCAGTACTTC. Translated, it gives CASSLVSSGREQYF.

As concerns this clone: One junction end does not reproduce the germline sequence, and a read error may be involved. The V call is TRBV20-1, the J call TRBJ1-2; tentative D call: TRBD1 (5 bases). The CDR3 length is 11 residues. Germline CDR1 is DFQATT and CDR2 is SNEGSKA (reference sequence). DNA for the CDR3: TGCAGTGCTAGAGATCAGGGCAGGGACTCTTTC. It is translated as CSARDQGRDSF.

V and J are TRBV18 and TRBJ1-1; 9 bases line up with TRBD1. The germline CDR1 and CDR2 sequences are KGHSH and LQKENI. The CDR3 sequence is 12 residues long. The J segment lost 3 bases and the V segment lost 8 bases, leaving 1 base of the junction unmatched. The CDR3 here is CASRQGDTEAFF. The CDR3 bases are TGTGCCAGCCGACAGGGGGACACTGAAGCTTTCTTT. The variable domain in full, completed from reference TRBV18 and TRBJ1-1, reads NAGVMQNPRHLVRRRGQEARLRCSPMKGHSHVYWYRQLPEEGLKFMVYLQKENIIDESGMPKERFSAEFPKEGPSILRIQQVVRGDSAAYFCASRQGDTEAFFGQGTRLTVV.

This clone was seen once. Other DNA sequences in this specimen translate into the identical CDR3. The chain employs TRBV29-1 and TRBJ2-2; 10 nucleotides align to TRBD1. The V gene's germline CDR1 is SQVTM and CDR2 ANQGSEA. Losses at the gene ends were 6 bases for V and 4 bases for J; bases not matched to a gene: 5. The CDR3 is made up of 14 amino acids. CDR3 amino acids: CSVPGQGSTGELFF. As DNA, the CDR3 is TGCAGCGTCCCGGGACAGGGGTCCACCGGGGAGCTGTTTTTT.

The chain joins TRBV19 to TRBJ2-7; TRBD2 aligns across 8 bases. The CDR3 extends over 13 amino acids. The germline V gene has CDR1 LNHDA and CDR2 SQIVND (reference sequence). J was trimmed by 6 bases and V by 6 bases; bases with no gene match: 7. The DNA for the CDR3 is TGTGCCAGTAGGCGAGCGGGAGTGGCCGAGCAGTACTTC. This translates into CASRRAGVAEQYF. Based on the CDR3 plus reference TRBV19 and TRBJ2-7, the full variable domain is DGGITQSPKYLFRKEGQNVTLSCEQNLNHDAMYWYRQDPGQGLRLIYYSQIVNDFQKGDIAEGYSVSREKKESFPLTVTSAQKNPTAFYLCASRRAGVAEQYFGPGTRLTVT.

This chain links TRBV9 with TRBJ2-2; 13 nucleotides agree with TRBD2. This CDR3 contains 15 residues. Germline lookup yields CDR1 SGDLS and CDR2 YYNGEE. V lost 2 bases, J lost 5 bases, and 0 bases stayed unmatched. This CDR3 is CASSVTSGGTGELFF. DNA of the CDR3: TGTGCCAGCAGCGTGACTAGCGGGGGGACCGGGGAGCTGTTTTTT. The full variable domain, completed using reference TRBV9 and TRBJ2-2, is DSGVTQTPKHLITATGQRVTLRCSPRSGDLSVYWYQQSLDQGLQFLIQYYNGEERAKGNILERFSAQQFPDLHSELNLSSLELGDSALYFCASSVTSGGTGELFFGEGSRLTVL.

This clone was recorded only once. The genes are TRBV19 and TRBJ2-7; TRBD1 agrees at 7 bases. Germline assignment: CDR1 LNHDA and CDR2 SQIVND (reference sequence). The CDR3 sequence is 15 residues long. The J segment lost 0 bases and the V segment lost 5 bases, leaving 7 bases of the junction unmatched. This chain's CDR3 is CASSYPGTASYEQYF. The CDR3 nucleotides are TGTGCCAGTAGTTACCCCGGGACAGCCTCCTACGAGCAGTACTTC.

The chain joins TRBV2 to TRBJ1-4, with D perhaps matching TRBD1 (5 bases). V lost 7 bases and J 8 bases, leaving 23 bases between the germline ends. The CDR3 contains 16 residues. Per germline, CDR1 SNHLY and CDR2 FYNNEI. The CDR3 DNA reads as TGTGCCAGCACCGGGGGGTTAGATACAGGTTGGGAAAAACTGTTTTTT. Translated, it gives CASTGGLDTGWEKLFF.

This clone was seen once. In the same sample, other DNA sequences code for this CDR3. The CDR3 DNA reads TGTGCCAGCAGCTTAGGTGGTCGGCTAAGCTCTGGAAACACCATATATTTT. Translating it yields CASSLGGRLSSGNTIYF. The V and J genes are TRBV7-2 and TRBJ1-3; no clear D gene. The germline V gene encodes CDR1 SGHTA and CDR2 FQGNSA. Between the trimmed V and J ends, which lost 1 base and 0 bases, there was a span of 13 bases. The CDR3 sequence is 17 residues long.